The 29 T cell receptor beta chains below all came from one sample that was sequenced in a study of cytomegalovirus exposure and HLA in healthy donors. Primers included in the PCR were 60 Vbeta and 13 Jbeta primers. The method was immunoSEQ multiplex PCR; TCRdb's version includes in-frame clones alone and lacks a portion of them. The table records around 150,000 clones, more than 75% of them present only once. The sequenced material came from PBMCs. The receptors derive from a woman under 40 in good health and CMV-seronegative.

The V gene is TRBV4-1, the J gene TRBJ2-2; D uncertain. The V end was cut by 3 bases, the J end by 4 bases, with 9 bases between. The CDR3 has 14 amino acids. The germline CDR1 and CDR2 sequences are MGHRA and YSYEKL. The DNA of the CDR3 is TGCGCCAGCAGCCATGGGCGTGGCACCGGGGAGCTGTTTTTT. The encoded protein is CASSHGRGTGELFF.

The J gene is TRBJ2-2, the V gene TRBV7-8, with D unclear. The CDR3 runs to 15 residues. V dropped 5 bases and J dropped 10 bases, with 20 bases sitting between them. Germline V gene sequence: CDR1 SGHVS, CDR2 FQNEAQ. The CDR3 loop is CASSPRDFLLQELFF. The CDR3 nucleotides read TGTGCCAGCAGCCCTCGAGACTTTCTTCTTCAGGAGCTGTTTTTT.

CDR3 loop: CASSHASGRGRLGGYTF. CDR3 coding DNA: TGTGCCAGCAGCCACGCGTCTGGGCGGGGGAGACTGGGGGGCTACACCTTC. The chain carries TRBV5-4 and TRBJ1-2; a possible D gene is TRBD1 (5 bases). V lost 4 bases and J lost 8, with 27 bases in between. Germline-derived CDR1 and CDR2 are SGHNT and YYREEE (reference sequence). The CDR3 has 17 amino acids.

The rearrangement joins TRBV7-9 to TRBJ1-4; the match to TRBD1 covers 9 bases. The CDR3 contains 17 residues. Trimming at V came to 4 bases and at J to 2 bases, leaving 8 bases not matched to a gene. Germline CDR1 reads SEHNR; CDR2 reads FQNEAQ (reference sequence). This CDR3 is CASSSYRGRGTNEKLFF. The CDR3 region has the DNA TGTGCCAGCAGCTCCTACAGGGGGCGCGGGACTAATGAAAAACTGTTTTTT.

CDR3 sequence: CASSTSSGRPFEQYF. In DNA form, the CDR3 reads TGTGCCAGCAGCACTTCTAGCGGGAGGCCGTTCGAGCAGTACTTC. V and J are TRBV12-1 and TRBJ2-7; the table names TRBD2, a call not compared with the DNA. TRBV12-1 corresponds to a pseudogene. The CDR3 sequence is 15 residues long.

The chain combines TRBV18 with TRBJ1-4, with TRBD1 matching 8 bases. Germline V gives CDR1 KGHSH, CDR2 LQKENI. CDR3 length: 14 residues. The V gene end was trimmed by 3 bases and the J gene end by 7 bases; junction bases not matched to a gene: 4. CDR3 DNA: TGTGCCAGCTCACCCGGGACAGGATCTGAAAAACTGTTTTTT. As protein: CASSPGTGSEKLFF.

The gene calls are TRBV6-5 and TRBJ2-7; 8 nucleotides line up with TRBD1. Germline lookup yields CDR1 MNHEY and CDR2 SVGAGI. Trimming removed 6 bases from V and 2 bases from J; junction bases left unmatched: 9. This CDR3 region has 15 residues. DNA for the CDR3: TGTGCCAGCAGGGACGGACAGGGCGAAACCTACGAGCAGTACTTC. It encodes CASRDGQGETYEQYF.

This chain joins TRBV28 and TRBJ2-3, with 7 bases matching TRBD2. The CDR3 totals 13 residues. The germline V gene has CDR1 MDHEN and CDR2 SYDVKM. Trimming cost V 4 bases and J 3 bases; bases outside gene matches: 1. CDR3 nucleotide sequence: TGTGCCAGCAGTTCCGGGGGGACAGATACGCAGTATTTT. Its protein product is CASSSGGTDTQYF. Filled out from reference TRBV28 and TRBJ2-3, the complete variable domain reads DVKVTQSSRYLVKRTGEKVFLECVQDMDHENMFWYRQDPGLGLRLIYFSYDVKMKEKGDIPEGYSVSREKKERFSLILESASTNQTSMYLCASSSGGTDTQYFGPGTRLTVL.

This chain links TRBV7-9 with TRBJ2-7; D is perhaps TRBD1 (6 bases). Trimming took off 7 bases at V and 13 bases at J, with 29 bases between the two ends. The germline gives CDR1 SEHNR, CDR2 FQNEAQ (reference sequence). The CDR3 is 15 residues long. CDR3 amino acids: CASIPTTGFIGRQYF. The CDR3 DNA follows: TGTGCCAGCATCCCTACGACAGGATTCATAGGGCGACAATACTTC.

The rearrangement joins TRBV29-1 to TRBJ2-1; D perhaps matches TRBD1 (5 bases). CDR3 length: 12 residues. V lost 1 base to trimming and J lost 6 bases, with 7 bases between them. From germline, CDR1 is SQVTM and CDR2 ANQGSEA. CDR3 in DNA: TGCAGCGTTGAAGGGGGCTTCAATGAGCAGTTCTTC. Amino acid sequence: CSVEGGFNEQFF.

The chain employs TRBV7-2 and TRBJ2-5, with D possibly TRBD2 on 6 matching bases. V was cut by 5 bases and J by 1 base, with 11 bases left in between. Germline V gene data show CDR1 as SGHTA and CDR2 as FQGNSA. This CDR3 has 14 amino acids. This chain's CDR3 is CASSRPGVQETQYF. CDR3 bases: TGTGCCAGCAGCCGCCCGGGGGTCCAAGAGACCCAGTACTTC.

CDR3 in amino acids: CAVQGTYEQYF. CDR3 DNA: TGTGCCGTACAGGGAACCTACGAGCAGTACTTC. The chain is built from TRBV19 and TRBJ2-7; weak D call: TRBD1 (6 bases). The CDR3 sequence is 11 residues long. Trimming left V 11 bases short and J 2 bases short, with 10 bases between. Germline loops: CDR1 LNHDA, CDR2 SQIVND (reference sequence).

Worth noting for this clone: Relative to the germline gene, one junction end is altered; a read error may explain this. The DNA of the CDR3 is TGTGCCACCGGCAGTCTAGGGGGCGGCCACAATGAGCAGTTCTTC. Translating it yields CATGSLGGGHNEQFF. The J gene is TRBJ2-1, the V gene TRBV15; 7 bases are a match to TRBD1. The V gene's germline CDR1 is LNHNV and CDR2 YYDKDF (reference sequence). The CDR3 spans 15 residues.

V is TRBV5-1 and J is TRBJ2-3; the D gene is possibly TRBD2 (5 bases). The V gene's germline CDR1 is SGHRS and CDR2 YFSETQ. V was trimmed by 7 bases and J by 4 bases, leaving 19 bases between them. The CDR3 runs to 15 residues. DNA of the CDR3: TGCGCCAGCTTTGACCTAGCTGGGCCCGCAGATACGCAGTATTTT. Amino acids: CASFDLAGPADTQYF.

The chain is built from TRBV25-1 and TRBJ2-5, with D possibly TRBD2 on 5 matching bases. Germline CDR1 and CDR2: MGHDK and SYGVNS. Trimming shortened V by 2 bases and J by 5 bases, and 6 bases separated the two germline ends. This CDR3 spans 12 amino acids. CDR3 region: CASSERGETQYF. The CDR3 DNA follows: TGTGCCAGCAGTGAAAGAGGGGAGACCCAGTACTTC.

The chain employs TRBV5-1 and TRBJ1-6; 9 bases match TRBD1. J gave up 10 bases and V 2 bases, and 19 bases lay outside the gene matches. The germline V gene has CDR1 SGHRS and CDR2 YFSETQ. This CDR3 spans 19 amino acids. The CDR3 nucleotides are TGCGCCAGCAGCTTCCGACCGCTGGACCGGACAGGGGACTACTCACCCCTCCACTTT. Translation gives CASSFRPLDRTGDYSPLHF.

The chain carries TRBV6-6 and TRBJ1-1; perhaps TRBD1 as D (5 bases). The CDR3 is 12 amino acids. Trimming removed 6 bases at V and 7 bases at J, with 12 bases between. The germline gives CDR1 MNHNY, CDR2 SVGAGI (reference sequence). The DNA of the CDR3 is TGTGCCAGCAGCCCGACAGTAAATGAAGCTTTCTTT. It is translated as CASSPTVNEAFF.

V usage is TRBV15 and J usage is TRBJ2-7; weak D call: TRBD2 (7 bases). Between the trimmed V and J ends, which lost 11 bases and 1 base, there was a span of 18 bases. This CDR3 has 14 residues. The germline V gene encodes CDR1 LNHNV and CDR2 YYDKDF (reference sequence). CDR3 sequence: CASKPGGTSYEQYF. CDR3 sequence (DNA): TGTGCCTCCAAACCGGGGGGCACTTCCTACGAGCAGTACTTC.

The chain is built from TRBV4-1 and TRBJ2-5, with a possible D match to TRBD1 (6 bases). V was shortened by 0 bases and J by 7 bases, with 21 bases between the two germline ends. CDR3 length: 17 amino acids. The germline gives CDR1 MGHRA, CDR2 YSYEKL. The CDR3 loop reads CASSQERVRRGRGTQYF. For the CDR3, the DNA is TGCGCCAGCAGCCAAGAACGGGTGCGCAGGGGAAGGGGGACCCAGTACTTC.

The rearrangement links TRBV9 to TRBJ2-1, with 8 bases that match TRBD2. Germline CDR1 is SGDLS and CDR2 is YYNGEE. After removal of 4 bases from V and 7 bases from J, the junction contained 13 bases not matched to a gene. The CDR3 runs 16 residues. CDR3: CASSSPLAGGGNEQFF. CDR3 nucleotide sequence: TGTGCCAGCAGCTCGCCCCTAGCGGGTGGGGGGAATGAGCAGTTCTTC.

The chain combines TRBV5-4 with TRBJ2-1; TRBD2 matches at 8 bases. Germline V gene lookup returns CDR1 SGHNT and CDR2 YYREEE (reference sequence). With V trimmed by 0 bases and J by 3 bases, 2 bases remained unmatched. CDR3 length: 15 amino acids. DNA of the CDR3: TGTGCCAGCAGCTTGGCTGGGACTAGCTACAATGAGCAGTTCTTC. Translating it yields CASSLAGTSYNEQFF.

The table lists this clone with a count of one. The chain has TRBV4-1 and TRBJ2-3, with 7 bases identical to TRBD2. The CDR3 is 15 amino acids. V was clipped by 3 bases and J by 1 base; unmatched bases: 4. Germline loops: CDR1 MGHRA, CDR2 YSYEKL. CDR3 amino acids: CASSHFRGGTDTQYF. The DNA of the CDR3 is TGCGCCAGCAGCCATTTCCGGGGGGGCACAGATACGCAGTATTTT.

The V call is TRBV7-7, the J call TRBJ2-5; 9 bases map to TRBD2. Per germline, CDR1 SSHAT and CDR2 FNYEAQ (reference sequence). CDR3 length equals 16 residues. Trimming took 6 bases from V and 4 from J; bases not matched to a gene: 12. Written as DNA, the CDR3 is TGTGCCAGCAGACCCTCGGCGGGGGGGCCGGGAGAGACCCAGTACTTC. This encodes CASRPSAGGPGETQYF.

V gene TRBV28 combines with J gene TRBJ1-6; no clear D. V lost 8 bases and J 10 bases, leaving 15 bases between the germline ends. CDR1 and CDR2 (germline): MDHEN, SYDVKM. This CDR3 spans 13 amino acids. CDR3 DNA sequence: TGTGCCAGCCGAGTCGGGGTGGGATCACCCCTCCACTTT. This translates into CASRVGVGSPLHF.

With respect to this clone: Other DNA sequences in this sample translate to the same CDR3. The V gene is TRBV10-3, the J gene TRBJ2-3; TRBD1 matches at 9 bases. The CDR3 runs to 14 residues. Per the germline V gene, CDR1 is ENHRY and CDR2 is SYGVKD. The trim removed 6 bases at V and 3 bases at J, leaving 4 bases unmatched. CDR3 coding DNA: TGTGCCATCAGGGACAGGGGCAGGACAGATACGCAGTATTTT. Its protein product is CAIRDRGRTDTQYF.

This clone was counted between two and nine times. The V and J genes are TRBV10-3 and TRBJ2-6; D possibly corresponds to TRBD1 (6 bases). In germline, CDR1 is ENHRY, CDR2 SYGVKD. Trimming took 4 bases from V and 2 from J, leaving 12 bases between them. CDR3 size: 16 residues. As DNA, the CDR3 is TGTGCCATCAGTGCCACCCCAGGGGCTGGGGCCAACGTCCTGACTTTC. It codes for CAISATPGAGANVLTF.

This rearrangement joins TRBV9 to TRBJ2-7, with 10 bases matching TRBD1. This CDR3 comprises 15 residues. V lost 4 bases, J lost 2 bases, and 6 bases stayed unmatched. CDR1 is SGDLS and CDR2 is YYNGEE in the germline V gene. CDR3 coding DNA: TGTGCCAGCAGCCCCGGGACAGGGGCACCCTACGAGCAGTACTTC. Translated: CASSPGTGAPYEQYF.

The rearrangement uses TRBV7-2 and TRBJ2-7, with 9 bases identical to TRBD2. This CDR3 is 14 amino acids long. CDR1 and CDR2 from the germline V gene are SGHTA and FQGNSA. V dropped 6 bases and J dropped 0; count of bases not matched to a gene: 3. The CDR3 here is CASRLAGSSYEQYF. The DNA of the CDR3 is TGTGCCAGCAGGCTAGCGGGGAGCTCCTACGAGCAGTACTTC.

The sample holds a few counts of this clone. This rearrangement joins TRBV7-2 to TRBJ1-2; 8 bases align to TRBD1. The CDR3 is made up of 16 amino acids. The V segment lost 1 base and the J segment 6 bases; nucleotides outside the gene matches: 10. The germline gives CDR1 SGHTA, CDR2 FQGNSA. The CDR3 bases are TGTGCCAGCAGCTTAGGCAGGGGGCTGCCCTTCCATGGCTACACCTTC. As protein: CASSLGRGLPFHGYTF. The entire variable domain, with the rest obtained from reference TRBV7-2 and TRBJ1-2, is as follows: GAGVSQSPSNKVTEKGKDVELRCDPISGHTALYWYRQSLGQGLEFLIYFQGNSAPDKSGLPSDRFSAERTGGSVSTLTIQRTQQEDSAVYLCASSLGRGLPFHGYTFGSGTRLTVV.